A single sample is the source of the 20 T cell receptor beta chains below, sequenced in a study of Ad26.COV2.S vaccination and SARS-CoV-2 variants. Noted treatment: roughly 18 received Ad26.COV2.S at low or high dose, single or two shots; 5 received placebo; per-sample allocation not given. Day 63 following the first vaccine or placebo injection was when the samples were taken. TCRdb's copy holds only in-frame clones and misses some; the assay was immunoSEQ multiplex PCR. The sample yields approximately 480,000 clones, roughly 87% seen once. The sequencing used peripheral blood, collected in a trial of Ad26.COV2.S vaccine versus placebo. These receptors all come from a person between 18 and 65 years old who received the Ad26.COV2.S COVID-19 vaccine or a placebo.

V gene TRBV4-1 combines with J gene TRBJ1-3; D remains unclear. Trimming removed 1 base from V and 0 bases from J, with 4 bases in between. Germline V gene lookup returns CDR1 MGHRA and CDR2 YSYEKL. This CDR3 region has 14 residues. The CDR3 loop reads CASSQGVSGNTIYF. CDR3 sequence (DNA): TGCGCCAGCAGCCAAGGGGTCTCTGGAAACACCATATATTTT.

The J gene is TRBJ1-3, the V gene TRBV5-1; no clear D gene. Trimming left V 0 bases short and J 3 bases short, with 13 bases between. Germline CDR1 reads SGHRS; CDR2 reads YFSETQ. The CDR3 has 16 residues. The CDR3 protein is CASSLAQVGFGNTIYF. The CDR3 region has the DNA TGCGCCAGCAGCTTGGCCCAAGTGGGTTTTGGAAACACCATATATTTT.

V is TRBV4-1 and J is TRBJ2-1, with a possible D match to TRBD2 (5 bases). Germline CDR1 and CDR2: MGHRA and YSYEKL. The CDR3 sequence is 17 residues long. The V and J ends lost 0 bases and 3 bases respectively, with 15 bases between them. The CDR3 sequence: CASSQDRTHGVYNEQFF. In DNA form, the CDR3 reads TGCGCCAGCAGCCAAGACAGGACTCACGGGGTCTACAATGAGCAGTTCTTC.

The chain is built from TRBV28 and TRBJ1-6; 9 nucleotides line up with TRBD1. Trimming cost V 7 bases and J 7 bases; bases outside gene matches: 8. Per the germline V gene, CDR1 is MDHEN and CDR2 is SYDVKM. The CDR3 is made up of 15 amino acids. CDR3 residues: CASNARTGVNSPLHF. CDR3 sequence (DNA): TGTGCCAGCAACGCTCGGACAGGGGTAAATTCACCCCTCCACTTT.

V is TRBV10-3 and J is TRBJ1-4; D possibly corresponds to TRBD1 (5 bases). The germline V gene has CDR1 ENHRY and CDR2 SYGVKD. The CDR3 loop spans 14 amino acids. Between the trimmed V and J ends, which lost 5 bases and 0 bases, there was a span of 7 bases. Written as DNA, the CDR3 is TGTGCCATCAGTCGAGGGGCAACTAATGAAAAACTGTTTTTT. Translated: CAISRGATNEKLFF.

The DNA for the CDR3 is TGTGCCAGCAACCCCGGGACGAGCTCCTACGAGCAGTACTTC. It codes for CASNPGTSSYEQYF. This rearrangement joins TRBV6-5 to TRBJ2-7, with D perhaps TRBD1 or TRBD2 (5 bases each). CDR1 and CDR2 (germline): MNHEY, SVGAGI. With 7 bases removed from V and 0 bases from J, the gap between germline ends came to 13 bases. The CDR3 has 14 residues.

In its sample, this clone was seen a few times. The chain links TRBV10-2 to TRBJ2-7; D tentatively fits TRBD1 or TRBD2 (5 bases each). Trimming left V 0 bases short and J 5 bases short, with 17 bases between. The CDR3 contains 16 residues. Germline CDR1 and CDR2: WSHSY and SAAADI. The CDR3 coding sequence is TGCGCCAGCAGTGAGTCTGGGGGTCTGAGTTCGGACGAGCAGTACTTC. Translation: CASSESGGLSSDEQYF.

The chain employs TRBV10-3 and TRBJ2-5, with D maybe TRBD1 (5 bases). Germline assignment: CDR1 ENHRY and CDR2 SYGVKD. Trimming removed 4 bases from V and 3 bases from J, with 15 bases in between. The CDR3 is made up of 15 amino acids. Here the CDR3 DNA reads TGTGCCATCAGTGGTAACAGGAATTCTAAAGAGACCCAGTACTTC. Translation: CAISGNRNSKETQYF.

About this clone itself: Compared with germline, one end of the junction differs, possibly owing to a read error. This rearrangement joins TRBV11-1 to TRBJ2-5; 9 nucleotides line up with TRBD2. Per the germline V gene, CDR1 is SGHAT and CDR2 is FQDESV (reference sequence). The CDR3 covers 14 residues. Here the CDR3 DNA reads TGTGCCAGCAGCGTAGCGGGAGCTGAAGAGACCCAGTACTTC. Its protein is CASSVAGAEETQYF.

The rearrangement links TRBV6-2 or TRBV6-3 to TRBJ2-1; 12 positions match TRBD2. CDR3 length equals 17 residues. Looked up from germline, CDR1 is MNHEY and CDR2 is SVGEGT. After removal of 6 bases from V and 2 bases from J, the junction contained 8 bases not matched to a gene. CDR3 in amino acids: CASSPSLAGGAYNEQFF. The CDR3, as DNA: TGTGCCAGCAGCCCTTCTCTAGCGGGAGGGGCCTACAATGAGCAGTTCTTC.

The chain uses TRBV28 and TRBJ1-3; no clear D. This CDR3 region has 16 residues. CDR1 MDHEN and CDR2 SYDVKM come from the germline V gene. V was clipped by 8 bases and J by 1 base, with 18 bases between them. CDR3 nucleotides: TGTGCCAGCGGGGAGGTTGGGTTAGGTTCTGGAAACACCATATATTTT. Its protein product is CASGEVGLGSGNTIYF. The full variable domain, rest sourced from reference TRBV28 and TRBJ1-3, is DVKVTQSSRYLVKRTGEKVFLECVQDMDHENMFWYRQDPGLGLRLIYFSYDVKMKEKGDIPEGYSVSREKKERFSLILESASTNQTSMYLCASGEVGLGSGNTIYFGEGSWLTVV.

This clone came up many times. This chain connects TRBV5-4 to TRBJ2-7, with D possibly called TRBD1 or TRBD2 (5 bases each). Trimming shortened V by 4 bases and J by 2 bases, and 16 bases separated the two germline ends. Germline V gene sequence: CDR1 SGHNT, CDR2 YYREEE (reference sequence). The CDR3 has 15 residues. DNA for the CDR3: TGTGCCAGCAGCCCGCACGGGACGGGAACCTACGAGCAGTACTTC. It is translated as CASSPHGTGTYEQYF.

The V and J genes are TRBV27 and TRBJ2-5; D gene uncertain. This CDR3 contains 13 residues. Germline CDR1 reads MNHEY; CDR2 reads SMNVEV (reference sequence). Trimming left V 3 bases short and J 7 bases short, with 12 bases between. The CDR3 bases are TGTGCCAGCAGTTTCTCTCAGAAAGGGACCCAGTACTTC. Its translation is CASSFSQKGTQYF.

J is TRBJ2-7 and V is TRBV27; 9 bases map to TRBD1. This CDR3 has 16 amino acids. V was pared by 0 bases and J by 5 bases, with 8 bases of the junction left unmatched. Germline V gene sequence: CDR1 MNHEY, CDR2 SMNVEV (reference sequence). The CDR3 reads CASSLSNRGRFNEQYF. The CDR3 coding sequence is TGTGCCAGCAGTTTATCCAACAGGGGGCGGTTTAACGAGCAGTACTTC.

The chain uses TRBV28 and TRBJ2-5; perhaps TRBD2 as D (6 bases). The CDR3 consists of 13 residues. The germline V gene encodes CDR1 MDHEN and CDR2 SYDVKM. Trimming stripped 8 bases from V and 5 bases from J, with 15 bases between. CDR3 region: CASLGGRRETQYF. The DNA of the CDR3 is TGTGCCAGCCTCGGGGGTAGGAGGGAGACCCAGTACTTC.

The sample holds one count of this clone. This likely comes from a read error, as the CDR3 has no conserved phenylalanine or tryptophan at its end. Because the CDR3's place on the DNA is in doubt, the DNA is left out and the CDR3 is given as listed by TCRdb. V is TRBV19 and J is TRBJ1-1. The CDR3 contains 12 residues when both ends are counted. CDR1 is LNHDA and CDR2 is SQIVND in the germline V gene (reference sequence). The CDR3 sequence is CASSISLRGNGG.

DNA of the CDR3: TGTGCCTGGAGGAGGGCTACAGCGAACACCGGGGAGCTGTTTTTT. Translating gives CAWRRATANTGELFF. V usage is TRBV30 and J usage is TRBJ2-2; a weak D match, TRBD2 (5 bases). The CDR3 is 15 residues long. Germline V gives CDR1 GTSNPN, CDR2 SVGIG (reference sequence). V lost 3 bases to trimming and J lost 0 bases, with 11 bases between them.

This clone was found once. This chain uses TRBV6-2 or TRBV6-3 with TRBJ2-7, with a weak D call TRBD2 (5 bases). Germline lookup yields CDR1 MNHEY and CDR2 SVGEGT. Trimming took off 7 bases at V and 3 bases at J, with 10 bases between the two ends. CDR3 length: 12 amino acids. The CDR3 is CASTPGIYEQYF. The CDR3 DNA reads TGTGCCAGCACCCCGGGGATCTACGAGCAGTACTTC.

The chain is built from TRBV9 and TRBJ2-7, with 8 nucleotides matching TRBD1. The V gene's germline CDR1 is SGDLS and CDR2 YYNGEE. The CDR3 is made up of 16 amino acids. Trimming at V came to 3 bases and at J to 2 bases, leaving 10 bases not matched to a gene. The CDR3 loop reads CASSEGPDRAAYEQYF. The CDR3 DNA is TGTGCCAGCAGCGAGGGGCCGGACAGGGCCGCCTACGAGCAGTACTTC.

This clone appeared a single time. The chain couples TRBV2 to TRBJ2-1; 7 bases line up with TRBD2. The CDR3 extends over 14 amino acids. The germline V gene encodes CDR1 SNHLY and CDR2 FYNNEI. V lost 7 bases to trimming and J lost 3 bases; unmatched junction nucleotides: 6. The CDR3 spells CASTGDYLYNEQFF. In nucleotides, the CDR3 is TGTGCCAGCACGGGGGACTATCTCTACAATGAGCAGTTCTTC.